A selection of T cell receptor beta chains follows, all from one sample in a study of breast tumors, draining lymph nodes, adjacent tissues. TCRdb recomputed calls from the multiplex PCR reads with MiXCR, one row per CDR3 protein. The table has roughly 120,000 distinct CDR3 sequences, 20% seen once. Input material: axillary lymph node tissue. Every receptor here comes from a female donor with breast cancer. Some clones in this sample may be carry-over from other donors' samples. Each CDR3 is given with its conserved first and last residue. A D gene is named only where the DNA matches it firmly. Clone size appears in some rows only: once, few, many, or a class for an expanded clone.

>many|TRBD2|TRBV20-1|TRBJ2-3
TGCAGTGCTTTTCGGCTAGCGGGATCCACAGATACGCAGTATTTT
CSAFRLAGSTDTQYF
>-|TRBD2|TRBV7-2|TRBJ2-1
TGTACCAGCAGCTTCCTAGCGGGGGTTAATGAGCAGTTCTTC
CTSSFLAGVNEQFF
>many|TRBD2|TRBV24-1|TRBJ2-1
TGTGCCACCAGTGGGGACGGGGGGTCCTTAGAGGATGAGCAGTTCTTC
CATSGDGGSLEDEQFF
>many|-|TRBV7-6|TRBJ1-5
TGTGCCAGCAGCTCACAGGTCCAACAGCCCCAGCATTTT
CASSSQVQQPQHF
>many|-|TRBV9|TRBJ2-3
TGTGCCAGCAGCGTAGGACCGGGGAGATCAGATACGCAGTATTTT
CASSVGPGRSDTQYF
>-|TRBD2|TRBV6-2/TRBV6-3|TRBJ2-1
TGTGCCAGCTTAGCGGGAGATCGCCATGAGCAGTTCTTC
CASLAGDRHEQFF
>-|TRBD2|TRBV6-5|TRBJ2-5
TGTGCCAGCAGTTACAGCGGGGGTAGCGGGGGCCGGGAGACCCACTACTTC
CASSYSGGSGGRETHYF
>many|-|TRBV30|TRBJ1-2
TGTGCCTGGAGTGGGGCTAATGGCTACACCTTC
CAWSGANGYTF
>many|TRBD1|TRBV7-8|TRBJ2-5
TGTGCCAGCAGCTTAGGGACAGGGGCGGGTGAGACCCAGTACTTC
CASSLGTGAGETQYF
>many|TRBD1|TRBV20-1|TRBJ1-2
TGCAGTGCGACACAGGGGGCGATGAACTATGGCTACACCTTC
CSATQGAMNYGYTF
>many|TRBD2|TRBV3-1|TRBJ2-7
TGTGCCTCTAGGGCGGGGGGGCAGAGCGAGCAGTACTTC
CASRAGGQSEQYF
>many|-|TRBV5-5|TRBJ1-5
TGTGCCAGCAGCTTGTCTTGGCAACTTAATCAGCCCCAGCATTTT
CASSLSWQLNQPQHF
>few|-|TRBV6-5|TRBJ2-4
TGTGCCAGCAGTTCAGGATCGGGACGGGGGGCCAAAAACATTCAGTACTTC
CASSSGSGRGAKNIQYF
>many|-|TRBV28|TRBJ2-7
TGTGCCAGCAGCCTCAGGAATCCCTACGAGCAGTACTTC
CASSLRNPYEQYF
>many|TRBD2|TRBV24-1|TRBJ2-3
TGTGCCACCAGCCATACTAGCGGGGCTAGCACAGATACGCAGTATTTT
CATSHTSGASTDTQYF
>-|-|TRBV28|TRBJ2-7
TGTGCCAGCAGTCCTGGCGGGGTGAGCGCCTACGAGCAGTACTTC
CASSPGGVSAYEQYF
>many|-|TRBV6-6|TRBJ1-3
TGTGCCAGCAGAAACGGGGGGGCGAGGGGAAACACCATATATTTT
CASRNGGARGNTIYF
>few|-|TRBV20-1|TRBJ2-6
TGCAGTGCTAGAGAGTGGGGGGGCACGAAACCCTGCGCTGGGGCCAACGTCCTGACTTTC
CSAREWGGTKPCAGANVLTF
>many|-|TRBV12-3/TRBV12-4|TRBJ2-5
TGTGCCAGCAGTTTAGTCCGGCCAGAGACCCAGTACTTC
CASSLVRPETQYF
>many|TRBD2|TRBV6-5|TRBJ2-3
TGTGCCAGCAGCCAGCGGGAGGCAGCAGATACGCAGTATTTT
CASSQREAADTQYF
>many|TRBD2|TRBV19|TRBJ2-1
TGTGCCAGTAGTATTGGGCTAGCGGGGATCAACAATGAGCAGTTCTTC
CASSIGLAGINNEQFF
>many|-|TRBV29-1|TRBJ2-3
TGCAGCGTCCTTGGAGAGGGCACAGATACGCAGTATTTT
CSVLGEGTDTQYF
>-|-|TRBV30|TRBJ2-5
TGTGCCTGGACCTTAGCGAGAGGAGGTGAGACCCAGTACTTC
CAWTLARGGETQYF
>many|-|TRBV6-1|TRBJ1-6
TGTGCCAGCAGTGATGACCGCCTCTATAATTCACCCCTCCACTTT
CASSDDRLYNSPLHF
>many|-|TRBV12-3/TRBV12-4|TRBJ1-2
TGTGCCAGCAGTATTGACGCGAACCTCTATGGCTACACCTTC
CASSIDANLYGYTF
>many|TRBD2|TRBV4-1|TRBJ2-7
TGCGCCAGCAGCCGGGGGGAGACTAGCGGGGGAACCTACGAGCAGTACTTC
CASSRGETSGGTYEQYF
>many|-|TRBV6-4|TRBJ2-7
TGTGCCAGCAGTGACTCGATAGGGGGCTCCTACGAGCAGTACTTC
CASSDSIGGSYEQYF
>many|TRBD2|TRBV3-1|TRBJ2-1
TGTGCCAGCAGCCCTCGTAGCGGGGGGGCCAGGAATGAGCAGTTCTTC
CASSPRSGGARNEQFF
>many|-|TRBV20-1|TRBJ2-5
TGCAGTGCTGCTATGTTCAGCGAAAAGACCCAGTACTTC
CSAAMFSEKTQYF
>many|TRBD1|TRBV7-6|TRBJ2-7
TGTGCCAGCAGCTTAAGACAGGGGGCTCGGTCCGAGCAGTACTTC
CASSLRQGARSEQYF
>many|-|TRBV15|TRBJ2-7
TGTGCCACCAGCGGTCGGGACACAGCCTACGAGCAGTACTTC
CATSGRDTAYEQYF
>many|-|TRBV3-1|TRBJ1-6
TGTGCCAGCAGCCAGTCGGAAAGGGTTAATTCACCCCTCCACTTT
CASSQSERVNSPLHF
>many|-|TRBV4-1|TRBJ1-6
TGCGCCAGCAGCCAAGTAAGGGCCTCACCCCTCCACTTT
CASSQVRASPLHF
>many|-|TRBV6-5|TRBJ1-4
TGTGCCAGCAGTCTCAAGGGGGAAAAACTGTTTTTT
CASSLKGEKLFF
>many|TRBD1|TRBV29-1|TRBJ2-5
TGCAGCGTGGACGTGACAGGGGCGGTAGAGACCCAGTACTTC
CSVDVTGAVETQYF
>many|TRBD2|TRBV20-1|TRBJ2-1
TGCAGTGTCACTGATGGGGGTCTAGCGGGAGCCTACAATGAGCAGTTCTTC
CSVTDGGLAGAYNEQFF
>many|TRBD1|TRBV19|TRBJ1-2
TGTGCCAGTGAAAGCCGGACAGGAGTAAGCTATGGCTACACCTTC
CASESRTGVSYGYTF
>many|-|TRBV4-1|TRBJ1-2
TGCGCCAGCAGCCAAGAGGAAGGGCTTGGCTACACCTTC
CASSQEEGLGYTF
>many|-|TRBV20-1|TRBJ2-5
TGCAGTGCTAGAGATTCTAAAGGACTAACCGGGTACCAAGAGACCCAGTACTTC
CSARDSKGLTGYQETQYF
>many|-|TRBV20-1|TRBJ2-3
TGCAGTGCCGGGAGTGGCGCAGATACGCAGTATTTT
CSAGSGADTQYF
>few|-|TRBV7-2|TRBJ2-2
TGTGCCAGCAGCGACCGGGCCCTCGGCGGGGAGCTGTTTTTT
CASSDRALGGELFF
>many|TRBD1|TRBV7-3|TRBJ1-6
TGTGCCAGCAGCCTGACAGGGCGGAATTCACCCCTCCACTTT
CASSLTGRNSPLHF
>many|-|TRBV4-2|TRBJ1-3
TGTGCCAGCAGCCCATCGCTGCACCCCCAGAGCTCTGGAAACACCATATATTTT
CASSPSLHPQSSGNTIYF
>many|-|TRBV9|TRBJ1-3
TGTGCCAGCACCTCCGGCCCGGGCTACTCTGGAAACACCATATATTTT
CASTSGPGYSGNTIYF
>few|TRBD2|TRBV27|TRBJ2-1
TGTGCCAGCAGTTTGGGACTAGCGGGGGCTTACAATGAGCAGTTCTTC
CASSLGLAGAYNEQFF